This T cell receptor beta chain was obtained from a study of identifying expanded T cells in peripheral blood. The table came from immunoSEQ multiplex PCR; TCRdb's copy has only in-frame clones and leaves some out. The sample includes about 100,000 clones, approximately 88% of them seen just once. Sequencing was carried out using blood. The sequence came from a person aged 18 to 75 in good health.

CDR3 loop: CASSLRQNYGYTF. CDR3 coding DNA: TGTGCCAGCAGTTTAAGGCAGAACTATGGCTACACCTTC. The chain combines TRBV28 with TRBJ1-2; no firm D call. The germline V gene has CDR1 MDHEN and CDR2 SYDVKM. The V and J ends lost 2 bases and 2 bases respectively, with 6 bases between them. CDR3 length: 13 amino acids.